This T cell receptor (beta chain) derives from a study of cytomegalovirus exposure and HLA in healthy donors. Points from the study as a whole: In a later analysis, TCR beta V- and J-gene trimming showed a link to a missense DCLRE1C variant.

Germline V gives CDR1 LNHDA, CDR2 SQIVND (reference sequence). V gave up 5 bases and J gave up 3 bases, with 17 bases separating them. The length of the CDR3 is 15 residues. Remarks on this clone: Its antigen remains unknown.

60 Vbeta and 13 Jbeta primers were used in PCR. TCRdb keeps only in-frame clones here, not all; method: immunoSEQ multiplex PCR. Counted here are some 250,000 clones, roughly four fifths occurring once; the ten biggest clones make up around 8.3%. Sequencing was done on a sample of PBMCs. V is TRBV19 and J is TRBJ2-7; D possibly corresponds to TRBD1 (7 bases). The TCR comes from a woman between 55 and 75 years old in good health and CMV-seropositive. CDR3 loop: CASSARQGLGYEQYF. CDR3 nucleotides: TGTGCCAGTAGTGCCAGACAGGGACTGGGCTACGAGCAGTACTTC.